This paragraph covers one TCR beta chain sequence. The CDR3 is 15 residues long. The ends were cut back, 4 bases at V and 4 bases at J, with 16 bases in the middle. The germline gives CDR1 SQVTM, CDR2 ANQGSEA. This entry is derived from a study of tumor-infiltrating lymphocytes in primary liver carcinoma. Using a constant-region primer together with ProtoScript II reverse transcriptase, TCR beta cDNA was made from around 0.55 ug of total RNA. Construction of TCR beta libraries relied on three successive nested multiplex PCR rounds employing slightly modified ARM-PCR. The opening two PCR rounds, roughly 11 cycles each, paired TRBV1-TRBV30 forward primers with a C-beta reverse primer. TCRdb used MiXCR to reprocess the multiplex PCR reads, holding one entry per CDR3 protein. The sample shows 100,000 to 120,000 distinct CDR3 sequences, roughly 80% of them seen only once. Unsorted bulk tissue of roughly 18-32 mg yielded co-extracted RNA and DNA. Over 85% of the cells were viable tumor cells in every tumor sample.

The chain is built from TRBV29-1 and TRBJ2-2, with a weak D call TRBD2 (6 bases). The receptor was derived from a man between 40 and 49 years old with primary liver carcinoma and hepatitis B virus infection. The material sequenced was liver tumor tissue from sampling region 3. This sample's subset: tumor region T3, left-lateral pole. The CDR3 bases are TGCAGCGTTGGGACTAACGCGGTGAGCACCGGGGAGCTGTTTTTT. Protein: CSVGTNAVSTGELFF.